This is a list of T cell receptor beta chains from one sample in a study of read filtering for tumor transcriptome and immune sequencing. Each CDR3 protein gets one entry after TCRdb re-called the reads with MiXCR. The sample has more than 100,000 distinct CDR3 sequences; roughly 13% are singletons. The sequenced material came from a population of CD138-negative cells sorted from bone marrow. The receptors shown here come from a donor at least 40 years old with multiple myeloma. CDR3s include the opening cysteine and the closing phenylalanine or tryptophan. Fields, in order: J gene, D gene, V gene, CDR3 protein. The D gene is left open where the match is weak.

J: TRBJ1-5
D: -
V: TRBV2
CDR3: CASSELVTDSNQPQHF

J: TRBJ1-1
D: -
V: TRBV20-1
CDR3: CSGRGGQKTFF

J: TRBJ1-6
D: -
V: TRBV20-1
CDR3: CSARGGGYNSPLHF

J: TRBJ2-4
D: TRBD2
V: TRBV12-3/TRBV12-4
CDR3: CASSREVKNIQYF

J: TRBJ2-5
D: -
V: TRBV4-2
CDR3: CASSQGLSLGETQYF

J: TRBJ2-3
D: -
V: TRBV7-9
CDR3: CASSPIGDTQYF

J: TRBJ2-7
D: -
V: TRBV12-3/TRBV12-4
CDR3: CASSFRSSDREGDEQYF

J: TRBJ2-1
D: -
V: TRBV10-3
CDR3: CAISDGRQNNEQFF

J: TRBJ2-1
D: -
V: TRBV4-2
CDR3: CASSPLGGSYNEQFF

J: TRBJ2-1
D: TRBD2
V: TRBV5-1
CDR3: CASSPSSGSSYNEQFF

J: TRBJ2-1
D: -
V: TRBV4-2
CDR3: CAGSQDLSNEQFF

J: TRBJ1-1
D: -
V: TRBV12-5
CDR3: CASGLVIEGFEAFF

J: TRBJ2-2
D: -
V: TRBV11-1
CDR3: CASSFGENTGELFF

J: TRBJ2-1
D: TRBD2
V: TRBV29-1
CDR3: CSVDPTGTSGRGNEQFF

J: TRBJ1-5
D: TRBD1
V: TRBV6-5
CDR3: CASRSTGRGNQPQHF

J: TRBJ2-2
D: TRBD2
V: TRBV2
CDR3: CASSEELARTGELFF

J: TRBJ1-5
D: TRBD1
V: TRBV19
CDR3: CASSLRTGAFNQPQHF

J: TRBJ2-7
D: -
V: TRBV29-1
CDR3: CSVETGRGSYEQYF

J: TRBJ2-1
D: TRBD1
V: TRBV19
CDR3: CASITGTAHNEQFF

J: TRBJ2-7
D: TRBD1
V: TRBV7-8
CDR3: CASSFASDRAREQYF

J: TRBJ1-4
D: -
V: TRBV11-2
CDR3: CASSLLGANEKLFF

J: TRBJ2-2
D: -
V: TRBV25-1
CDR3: CASSEYWGGGGNTGELFF

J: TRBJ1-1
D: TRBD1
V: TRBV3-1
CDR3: CASRQGTGGSEAFF

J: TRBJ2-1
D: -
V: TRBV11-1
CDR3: CASSLALQIYNEQFF

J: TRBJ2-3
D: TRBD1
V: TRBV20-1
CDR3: CSATLQTGPNTDTQYF

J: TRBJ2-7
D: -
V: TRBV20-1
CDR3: CSARPERGGSPAEQYF

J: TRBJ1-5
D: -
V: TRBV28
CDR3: CASSLRVQPQHF

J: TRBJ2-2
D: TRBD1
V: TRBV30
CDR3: CAWSDPGTGYTGELFF

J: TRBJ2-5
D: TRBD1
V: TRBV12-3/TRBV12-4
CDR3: CASTRDRLEETQYF

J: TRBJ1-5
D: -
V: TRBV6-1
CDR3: CASSQYRDNQPQHF

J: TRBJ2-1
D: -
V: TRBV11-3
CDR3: CASSFNLEPQFF

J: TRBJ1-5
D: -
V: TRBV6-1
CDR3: CASYGTGRGNQPQHF

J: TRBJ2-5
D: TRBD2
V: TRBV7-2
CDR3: CASSPRGVRAETQYF

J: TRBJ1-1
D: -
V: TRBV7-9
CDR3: CASSPQQGGGLNTEAFF

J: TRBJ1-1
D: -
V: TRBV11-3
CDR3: CASRLVELGTEAFF

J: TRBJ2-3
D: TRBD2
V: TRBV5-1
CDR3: CASPDERGEDTQYF

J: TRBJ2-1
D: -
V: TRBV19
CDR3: CASSRNWDNEQFF

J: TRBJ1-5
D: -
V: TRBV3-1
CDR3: CASSQGGPGAAQPQHF

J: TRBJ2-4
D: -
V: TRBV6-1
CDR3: CASSLTQGSGIQYF

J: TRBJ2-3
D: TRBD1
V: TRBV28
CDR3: CASSRQGRTDTQYF

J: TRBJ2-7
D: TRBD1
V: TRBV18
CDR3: CASSPRDSYEQYF

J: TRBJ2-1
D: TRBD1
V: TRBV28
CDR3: CASTPEQGAYNEQFF

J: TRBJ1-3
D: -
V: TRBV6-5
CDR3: CASSYSMGRSLYF

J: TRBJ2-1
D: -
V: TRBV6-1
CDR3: CASSDVHLLYNEQFF

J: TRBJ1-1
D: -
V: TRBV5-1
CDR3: CASSVGTVNTEAFF

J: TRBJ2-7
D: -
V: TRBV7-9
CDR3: CASSAGTESYEQYF

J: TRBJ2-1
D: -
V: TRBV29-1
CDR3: CSFGASVSNEQFF

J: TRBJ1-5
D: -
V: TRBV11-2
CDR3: CASSAGSLRPQHF

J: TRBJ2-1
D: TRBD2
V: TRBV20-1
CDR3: CSARDHRLAGGQEQFF

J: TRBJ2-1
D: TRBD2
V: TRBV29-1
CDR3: CSGGGGGRVSYNEQFF

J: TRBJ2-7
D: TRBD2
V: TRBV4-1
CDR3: CASSFSGRGAYEQYF

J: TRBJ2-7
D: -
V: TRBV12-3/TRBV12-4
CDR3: CASSLNTGPYERYF